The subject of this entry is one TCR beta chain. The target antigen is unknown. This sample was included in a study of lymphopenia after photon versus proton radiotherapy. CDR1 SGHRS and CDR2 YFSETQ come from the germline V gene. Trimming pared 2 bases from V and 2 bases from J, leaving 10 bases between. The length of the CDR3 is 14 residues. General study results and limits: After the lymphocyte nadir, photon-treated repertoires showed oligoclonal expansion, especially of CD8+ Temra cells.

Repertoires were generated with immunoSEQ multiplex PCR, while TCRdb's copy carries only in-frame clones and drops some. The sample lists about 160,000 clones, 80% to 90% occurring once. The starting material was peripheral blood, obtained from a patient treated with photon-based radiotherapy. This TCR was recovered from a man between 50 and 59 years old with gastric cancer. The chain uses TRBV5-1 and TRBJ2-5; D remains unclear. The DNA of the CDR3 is TGCGCCAGCAGCTTCGCACAGACTCAAGAGACCCAGTACTTC. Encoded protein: CASSFAQTQETQYF.